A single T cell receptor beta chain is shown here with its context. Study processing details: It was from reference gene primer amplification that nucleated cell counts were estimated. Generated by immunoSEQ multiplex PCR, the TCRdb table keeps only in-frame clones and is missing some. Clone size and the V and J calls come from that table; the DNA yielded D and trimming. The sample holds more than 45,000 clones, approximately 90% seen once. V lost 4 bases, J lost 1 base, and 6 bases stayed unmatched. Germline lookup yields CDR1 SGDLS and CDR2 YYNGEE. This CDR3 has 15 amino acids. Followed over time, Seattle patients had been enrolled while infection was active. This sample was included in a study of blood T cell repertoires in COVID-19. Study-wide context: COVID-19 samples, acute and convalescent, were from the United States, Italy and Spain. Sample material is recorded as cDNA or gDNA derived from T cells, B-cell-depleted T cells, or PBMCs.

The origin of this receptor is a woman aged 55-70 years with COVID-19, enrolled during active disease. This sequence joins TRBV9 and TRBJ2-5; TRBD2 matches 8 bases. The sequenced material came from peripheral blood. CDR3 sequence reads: CASSPRGGRQETQYF. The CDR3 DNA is TGTGCCAGCAGCCCCCGGGGGGGGCGCCAAGAGACCCAGTACTTC.